Following are 8 T cell receptor beta chains from one sample sequenced in a study of control samples from healthy donors and cancer patients. Profiling relied on immunoSEQ multiplex PCR, and the TCRdb table lists in-frame clones only, not all of them. The profile shows about 98,000 clones, about 90% of them singletons. The sequencing input was blood. The receptor set was obtained from a woman aged 18 to 35 in good health.

This sequence joins TRBV29-1 and TRBJ2-7; 16 nucleotides agree with TRBD2. The CDR3 runs to 14 residues. Trimming cost V 6 bases and J 9 bases; bases outside gene matches: 8. CDR1 SQVTM and CDR2 ANQGSEA come from the germline V gene. The CDR3 loop reads CSVRGTSGRAGQYF. The CDR3 coding sequence is TGCAGCGTGCGCGGGACTAGCGGGAGGGCCGGGCAGTACTTC.

The chain couples TRBV5-1 to TRBJ1-1; 10 nucleotides match TRBD1. With V trimmed by 4 bases and J by 3 bases, 6 bases remained unmatched. CDR1 SGHRS and CDR2 YFSETQ come from the germline V gene. The CDR3 consists of 15 residues. Here the CDR3 DNA reads TGCGCCAGCAGCCTACATGGGACAGGGGACACTGAAGCTTTCTTT. It translates to CASSLHGTGDTEAFF.

The chain recombines TRBV25-1 with TRBJ2-3, with 8 bases lining up with TRBD2. Per the germline V gene, CDR1 is MGHDK and CDR2 is SYGVNS. The V gene end was trimmed by 4 bases and the J gene end by 1 base; junction bases not matched to a gene: 1. This CDR3 has 14 residues. CDR3 residues: CASSVSGGTDTQYF. The DNA of the CDR3 is TGTGCCAGCAGTGTTAGCGGGGGCACAGATACGCAGTATTTT. The full variable domain, with the rest looked up from reference TRBV25-1 and TRBJ2-3, is EADIYQTPRYLVIGTGKKITLECSQTMGHDKMYWYQQDPGMELHLIHYSYGVNSTEKGDLSSESTVSRIRTEHFPLTLESARPSHTSQYLCASSVSGGTDTQYFGPGTRLTVL.

CDR3 bases: TGTGCCAGCAGTTCCTACGAGCAGTACTTC. Translation gives CASSSYEQYF. The gene calls are TRBV12-3 or TRBV12-4 and TRBJ2-7; D ambiguous. The length of the CDR3 is 10 residues. Trimming left V 4 bases short and J 2 bases short, with 0 bases between.

V gene TRBV3-1 (or the pseudogene TRBV3-2) combines with J gene TRBJ2-5; D may be TRBD1 or TRBD2 (5 bases each). Per the germline V gene, CDR1 is LGHDT and CDR2 is YNNKEL (reference sequence). V was trimmed by 3 bases and J by 3 bases, leaving 8 bases between them. CDR3 size: 13 residues. DNA for the CDR3: TGTGCCAGCAGCCACCGAGGGGAAGAGACCCAGTACTTC. It codes for CASSHRGEETQYF.

V is TRBV29-1 and J is TRBJ2-1, with D maybe TRBD2 (5 bases). Germline-derived CDR1 and CDR2 are SQVTM and ANQGSEA. V gave up 3 bases and J gave up 3 bases, with 12 bases separating them. The CDR3 totals 14 residues. CDR3 residues: CSVDSAGIYNEQFF. DNA for the CDR3: TGCAGCGTTGATTCGGCGGGTATCTACAATGAGCAGTTCTTC.

This clone was picked up a small number of times. The rearrangement joins TRBV11-2 to TRBJ2-5; 7 bases are a match to TRBD1. The germline V gene encodes CDR1 SGHAT and CDR2 FQNNGV. The CDR3 consists of 15 residues. J lost 9 bases, V lost 7 bases, and 17 bases had no gene match. The CDR3 DNA is TGTGCCAGCAAGGGGGCGACGGGCGCCCGAGGGGCCCAGTACTTC. This codes for CASKGATGARGAQYF.

This chain links TRBV27 with TRBJ2-5, with TRBD1 matching 8 bases. Germline values: CDR1 MNHEY, CDR2 SMNVEV (reference sequence). J gave up 0 bases and V 6 bases, and 21 bases lay outside the gene matches. The CDR3 spans 20 residues. The DNA of the CDR3 is TGTGCCAGCAGCCCCGGTACTCGGGACAGGCCCCAACAATACCAAGAGACCCAGTACTTC. It codes for CASSPGTRDRPQQYQETQYF.